Listed here are 18 T cell receptor beta chains from one sample, sequenced in a study of cytomegalovirus exposure and HLA in healthy donors. Primers for the PCR totalled 60 Vbeta and 13 Jbeta. The repertoire was sequenced with immunoSEQ multiplex PCR; TCRdb's copy has only in-frame clones and lacks some. The table lists some 220,000 clones, roughly four fifths of them singletons, with 0.58% in the top ten. The sequenced sample was PBMCs. The receptors come from a woman between 35 and 50 years old in good health and CMV-seronegative.

The chain is built from TRBV7-2 and TRBJ1-4; no firm D call. Germline V gene sequence: CDR1 SGHTA, CDR2 FQGNSA. Deletions cut 6 bases from V and 5 bases from J, with 16 bases between. The CDR3 runs to 15 residues. CDR3 DNA: TGTGCCAGCAGTGCCCGGATGGGGAGGAATGAAAAACTGTTTTTT. Amino acid sequence: CASSARMGRNEKLFF.

This sequence joins TRBV7-9 and TRBJ1-2, with 8 nucleotides matching TRBD1. The V and J ends lost 6 bases and 4 bases, in that order; junction bases with no gene match: 7. The germline gives CDR1 SEHNR, CDR2 FQNEAQ (reference sequence). This CDR3 contains 14 residues. The CDR3 region has the DNA TGTGCCAGCAGTTCCGGACAGGGACTCTATGGCTACACCTTC. Translating gives CASSSGQGLYGYTF.

The chain combines TRBV2 with TRBJ1-4; D gene uncertain. Trimming cost V 1 base and J 3 bases, with 9 bases left between them. This CDR3 has 15 amino acids. Per germline, CDR1 SNHLY and CDR2 FYNNEI. The DNA for the CDR3 is TGTGCCAGCAGTGAAGAAGGCGGGCCTAATGAAAAACTGTTTTTT. It encodes CASSEEGGPNEKLFF.

This chain uses TRBV10-1 with TRBJ2-2; TRBD2 might be the D (6 bases). The V gene's germline CDR1 is WNHNN and CDR2 SYGVQD (reference sequence). Deletions cut 8 bases from V and 5 bases from J, with 12 bases between. This CDR3 is built from 13 residues. The DNA for the CDR3 is TGCGCCAGCCGGCCAAGCGGGACCGGGGAGCTGTTTTTT. This translates into CASRPSGTGELFF.

The chain carries TRBV5-1 and TRBJ2-1, with 7 positions matching TRBD2. CDR3 length equals 14 residues. Trimming cost V 7 bases and J 5 bases; bases outside gene matches: 9. From germline, CDR1 is SGHRS and CDR2 YFSETQ. The CDR3 loop reads CASQGLPPHNEQFF. The CDR3 nucleotides read TGCGCCAGCCAGGGACTACCACCCCACAATGAGCAGTTCTTC.

The chain has TRBV27 and TRBJ2-3; 10 bases match TRBD2. Germline CDR1 MNHEY, CDR2 SMNVEV (reference sequence). V trimming: 6 bases; J trimming: 6 bases; junction bases outside the gene matches: 15. CDR3 size: 17 residues. CDR3 in amino acids: CASRSNLAGAPGDTQYF. The CDR3 region has the DNA TGTGCCAGCAGATCCAATCTAGCGGGGGCACCTGGGGATACGCAGTATTTT.

The V gene is TRBV5-6, the J gene TRBJ1-2, with 7 positions matching TRBD1. CDR1 and CDR2 (germline): SGHDT, YYEEEE. The CDR3 loop spans 13 amino acids. After removal of 3 bases from V and 4 bases from J, the junction contained 3 bases not matched to a gene. The CDR3 DNA reads as TGTGCCAGCAGCTGGCGGGACAGCTATGGCTACACCTTC. It encodes CASSWRDSYGYTF.

This clone showed up just once. CDR3 nucleotide sequence: TGTGCCAGCAGCTTATTTCCCCAGACCGGGGAGCTGTTTTTT. Residues: CASSLFPQTGELFF. The gene calls are TRBV7-2 and TRBJ2-2, with no clear D. CDR1 and CDR2 from the germline V gene are SGHTA and FQGNSA. Trimming left V 2 bases short and J 5 bases short, with 9 bases between. The CDR3 is 14 amino acids.

J is TRBJ2-3 and V is TRBV19, with D possibly TRBD2 on 6 matching bases. Germline V gene sequence: CDR1 LNHDA, CDR2 SQIVND (reference sequence). The CDR3 sequence is 15 residues long. The V end was cut by 6 bases, the J end by 1 base, with 14 bases between. This chain's CDR3 is CASRTHGGRTDTQYF. The CDR3 DNA sequence: TGTGCCAGTAGAACCCACGGGGGACGCACAGATACGCAGTATTTT.

This chain links TRBV7-9 with TRBJ2-7, with 8 bases fitting TRBD1. The CDR3 is made up of 17 amino acids. Germline values: CDR1 SEHNR, CDR2 FQNEAQ (reference sequence). Unmatched junction bases numbered 14, after V lost 5 bases and J lost 2 bases. The CDR3 sequence is CASSRTGTGSATYEQYF. Here the CDR3 DNA reads TGTGCCAGCAGCCGAACCGGGACAGGTTCCGCTACCTACGAGCAGTACTTC.

This clone is a singleton in its sample. This chain uses TRBV5-6 with TRBJ2-7; D gene unclear. The germline V and J ends were trimmed by 2 bases and 3 bases, with 9 bases remaining between them. Per the germline V gene, CDR1 is SGHDT and CDR2 is YYEEEE. This CDR3 has 13 amino acids. The CDR3 loop reads CASSFQNSYEQYF. DNA of the CDR3: TGTGCCAGCAGCTTTCAAAACAGCTACGAGCAGTACTTC.

The J gene is TRBJ1-1, the V gene TRBV2, with D tentatively TRBD1 (5 bases). V lost 6 bases and J lost 5, with 22 bases in between. The CDR3 runs 16 residues. CDR1 is SNHLY, CDR2 FYNNEI, per germline. This CDR3 is CASSPRDSRRFTEAFF. CDR3 in DNA: TGTGCCAGCAGCCCCCGGGACTCCCGGAGGTTTACTGAAGCTTTCTTT.

This chain links TRBV10-2 with TRBJ1-1; TRBD1 matches at 7 bases. The CDR3 is made up of 14 amino acids. Per the germline V gene, CDR1 is WSHSY and CDR2 is SAAADI. The ends lost 5 bases at V and 2 bases at J; junction bases unmatched: 5. CDR3 residues: CASSLDRSNTEAFF. The CDR3 nucleotides are TGCGCCAGCAGTCTGGACAGGAGTAACACTGAAGCTTTCTTT.

The V gene is TRBV11-2, the J gene TRBJ2-3; D is undetermined. Between the trimmed V and J ends, which lost 6 bases and 0 bases, there was a span of 7 bases. This CDR3 region has 13 residues. The germline V gene has CDR1 SGHAT and CDR2 FQNNGV. The CDR3 DNA reads as TGTGCCAGCAGAACTGCTAGCACAGATACGCAGTATTTT. Translated, it gives CASRTASTDTQYF.

This clone was recorded only once. The chain employs TRBV7-9 and TRBJ1-2; the D gene is possibly TRBD1 (6 bases). The germline V gene has CDR1 SEHNR and CDR2 FQNEAQ (reference sequence). The CDR3 is made up of 14 amino acids. V dropped 0 bases and J dropped 7 bases, with 12 bases sitting between them. The CDR3 reads CASSLAGAESGYTF. DNA for the CDR3: TGTGCCAGCAGCTTAGCGGGGGCGGAAAGTGGCTACACCTTC.

This clone came up a few times. The chain uses TRBV5-6 and TRBJ1-4; no firm D call. The CDR3 consists of 13 residues. Trimming removed 2 bases at V and 3 bases at J, with 5 bases between. Germline V gives CDR1 SGHDT, CDR2 YYEEEE. CDR3 sequence reads: CASSFSANEKLFF. Here the CDR3 DNA reads TGTGCCAGCAGCTTTTCCGCTAATGAAAAACTGTTTTTT.

In its sample, this clone was seen once. This chain uses TRBV30 with TRBJ1-5; TRBD1 aligns across 7 bases. V was pared by 0 bases and J by 6 bases, with 5 bases of the junction left unmatched. Germline assignment: CDR1 GTSNPN and CDR2 SVGIG (reference sequence). CDR3 length equals 14 residues. CDR3 sequence (DNA): TGTGCCTGGAGTGTAGGGGGCTTGGGTCAGCCCCAGCATTTT. Encoded protein: CAWSVGGLGQPQHF. The full variable domain, in which reference TRBV30 and TRBJ1-5 provide the parts outside the CDR3, is SQTIHQWPATLVQPVGSPLSLECTVEGTSNPNLYWYRQAAGRGLQLLFYSVGIGQISSEVPQNLSASRPQDRQFILSSKKLLLSDSGFYLCAWSVGGLGQPQHFGDGTRLSIL.

This sequence joins TRBV7-2 and TRBJ2-5; D is undetermined. The end of the DNA aligns better with TRBJ2-7, so the J call may be wrong. Germline lookup yields CDR1 SGHTA and CDR2 FQGNSA. The CDR3 covers 14 residues. The CDR3, as DNA: TGTGCCAGCAGCTTAATGGCGGCCTCCTACGAGCAGTACTTC. Protein product: CASSLMAASYEQYF.